This T cell receptor beta chain was captured by sequencing in a study of cytomegalovirus exposure and HLA in healthy donors. Overall study context: As released early, the data held some 80 million unique TCRs from HLA-typed donors. The study's findings and limits: A few of the chains that were CMV-associated were confirmed in vitro to be specific for CMV antigens. The authors assumed roughly uniform sequencing depth across donors for presence/absence analyses. Researchers reported in a later analysis that a missense DCLRE1C variant was tied to TCR beta V- and J-gene trimming.

Primers: 60 Vbeta forward and 13 Jbeta reverse. Assay used: immunoSEQ multiplex PCR; TCRdb lists only in-frame clones, some missing. The data contain 180,000 or so clones, around 80% of them singletons. For this clone: Its antigen is not identified.

This CDR3 has 15 amino acids. Per the germline V gene, CDR1 is LGHNA and CDR2 is YSLEER. The ends lost 4 bases at V and 4 bases at J; junction bases unmatched: 2. This receptor was identified in a woman aged 40-49 years in good health and CMV-seropositive. The chain joins TRBV4-3 to TRBJ1-6; 9 nucleotides align to TRBD1. What was sequenced was PBMCs. In nucleotides, the CDR3 is TGCGCCAGCAGCCCGGGACAGGGATATAATTCACCCCTCCACTTT. It is translated as CASSPGQGYNSPLHF.